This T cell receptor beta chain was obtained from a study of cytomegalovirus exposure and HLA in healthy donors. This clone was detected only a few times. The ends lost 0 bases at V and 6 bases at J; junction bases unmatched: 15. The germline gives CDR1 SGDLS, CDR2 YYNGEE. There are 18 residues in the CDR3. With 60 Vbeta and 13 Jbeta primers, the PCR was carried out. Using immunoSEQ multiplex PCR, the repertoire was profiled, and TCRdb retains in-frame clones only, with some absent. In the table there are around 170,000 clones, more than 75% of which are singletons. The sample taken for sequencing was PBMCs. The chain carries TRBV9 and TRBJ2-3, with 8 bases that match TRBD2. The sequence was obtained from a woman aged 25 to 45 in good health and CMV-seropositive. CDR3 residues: CASSVGGGGLGSWDTQYF. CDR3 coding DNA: TGTGCCAGCAGCGTAGGAGGCGGGGGGCTGGGGTCGTGGGATACGCAGTATTTT.